This is a list of T cell receptor beta chains from one sample in a study of blood T cell repertoires in COVID-19. Generated by immunoSEQ multiplex PCR, the TCRdb table keeps only in-frame clones and is missing some. The sample shows 110,000 or so clones, just over 85% of them seen only once. The sequenced material came from peripheral blood. Every receptor here comes from a human donor in a cohort sampled during active COVID-19. CDR3s include the opening cysteine and the closing phenylalanine or tryptophan. D genes are given only for firm matches. Size is stated for part of the rows, as once, few or many counts, or as a class when the clone is expanded.

J gene: TRBJ2-7
clone size: -
V gene: TRBV12-3/TRBV12-4
D gene: -
CDR3 protein: CASSLRQPYEQYF
CDR3 DNA: TGTGCCAGCAGTCTAAGACAACCCTACGAGCAGTACTTC

J gene: TRBJ1-1
clone size: -
V gene: TRBV7-9
D gene: TRBD1
CDR3 protein: CASSLAGTGGGEAFF
CDR3 DNA: TGTGCCAGCAGCTTGGCCGGGACAGGGGGCGGAGAAGCTTTCTTT

J gene: TRBJ2-1
clone size: -
V gene: TRBV7-8
D gene: TRBD1
CDR3 protein: CASSPVGGTGEYNEQFF
CDR3 DNA: TGTGCCAGCAGCCCAGTAGGAGGGACAGGCGAATACAATGAGCAGTTCTTC

J gene: TRBJ1-3
clone size: -
V gene: TRBV2
D gene: TRBD1
CDR3 protein: CASSGGTGKSSGNTIYF
CDR3 DNA: TGTGCCAGCAGTGGAGGGACAGGGAAATCGTCTGGAAACACCATATATTTT

J gene: TRBJ1-5
clone size: few
V gene: TRBV6-5
D gene: -
CDR3 protein: CASKRTLRANQPQHF
CDR3 DNA: TGTGCCAGCAAGAGGACACTTAGGGCCAATCAGCCCCAGCATTTT

J gene: TRBJ1-5
clone size: few
V gene: TRBV19
D gene: -
CDR3 protein: CASRLYAGDDNQPQHF
CDR3 DNA: TGTGCCAGTAGATTATATGCAGGGGATGACAATCAGCCCCAGCATTTT

J gene: TRBJ1-6
clone size: -
V gene: TRBV3-1/TRBV3-2
D gene: -
CDR3 protein: CASSQELRNSPLHF
CDR3 DNA: TGTGCCAGCAGCCAAGAGCTCAGGAATTCACCCCTCCACTTT

J gene: TRBJ1-3
clone size: -
V gene: TRBV15
D gene: -
CDR3 protein: CATSRVVPRGTIYF
CDR3 DNA: TGTGCCACCAGCAGAGTAGTACCTCGGGGCACCATATATTTT

J gene: TRBJ2-3
clone size: -
V gene: TRBV5-8
D gene: TRBD1
CDR3 protein: CASSSPGQWTDTQYF
CDR3 DNA: TGTGCCAGCAGCTCCCCGGGACAGTGGACAGATACGCAGTATTTT

J gene: TRBJ2-1
clone size: -
V gene: TRBV12-3/TRBV12-4
D gene: -
CDR3 protein: CASRRDSYNEQFF
CDR3 DNA: TGTGCCAGCAGGCGGGACAGCTACAATGAGCAGTTCTTC

J gene: TRBJ1-1
clone size: -
V gene: TRBV9
D gene: -
CDR3 protein: CASSVGEGAAFTEAFF
CDR3 DNA: TGTGCCAGCAGCGTAGGTGAAGGAGCAGCCTTCACTGAAGCTTTCTTT

J gene: TRBJ1-2
clone size: -
V gene: TRBV6-5
D gene: -
CDR3 protein: CASSLQANYGYTF
CDR3 DNA: TGTGCCAGCTCCCTACAGGCGAACTATGGCTACACCTTC

J gene: TRBJ1-3
clone size: once
V gene: TRBV11-2
D gene: TRBD1
CDR3 protein: CASSEIGGQGTSGNTIYF
CDR3 DNA: TGTGCCAGCAGCGAAATAGGGGGACAGGGTACATCTGGAAACACCATATATTTT

J gene: TRBJ1-2
clone size: -
V gene: TRBV6-1
D gene: -
CDR3 protein: CASSEQGLETYGYTF
CDR3 DNA: TGTGCCAGCAGTGAACAGGGTTTAGAGACGTATGGCTACACCTTC

J gene: TRBJ2-1
clone size: -
V gene: TRBV25-1
D gene: -
CDR3 protein: CASRASSYNEQFF
CDR3 DNA: TGTGCCAGCAGGGCCAGTTCCTACAATGAGCAGTTCTTC

J gene: TRBJ2-3
clone size: -
V gene: TRBV12-3/TRBV12-4
D gene: -
CDR3 protein: CASSLSGTDTQYF
CDR3 DNA: TGTGCCAGCAGTTTATCGGGCACAGATACGCAGTATTTT

J gene: TRBJ2-7
clone size: -
V gene: TRBV27
D gene: TRBD1
CDR3 protein: CASSYRDRGGSYEQYF
CDR3 DNA: TGTGCCAGCAGTTACCGGGACAGGGGGGGCTCCTACGAGCAGTACTTC

J gene: TRBJ2-7
clone size: -
V gene: TRBV30
D gene: TRBD1
CDR3 protein: CAWSDGTGYPYEQYF
CDR3 DNA: TGTGCCTGGAGTGACGGGACAGGGTATCCCTACGAGCAGTACTTC

J gene: TRBJ1-4
clone size: once
V gene: TRBV19
D gene: -
CDR3 protein: CASRDGGGATNEKLFF
CDR3 DNA: TGTGCCAGCCGGGACGGTGGAGGGGCAACTAATGAAAAACTGTTTTTT

J gene: TRBJ1-5
clone size: -
V gene: TRBV27
D gene: -
CDR3 protein: CASSPKRRVQPQHF
CDR3 DNA: TGTGCCAGCAGTCCTAAGCGCAGGGTTCAGCCCCAGCATTTT

J gene: TRBJ2-5
clone size: -
V gene: TRBV19
D gene: TRBD1
CDR3 protein: CASSIRQGETQYF
CDR3 DNA: TGTGCCAGTAGTATAAGACAGGGGGAGACCCAGTACTTC

J gene: TRBJ1-5
clone size: once
V gene: TRBV6-2/TRBV6-3
D gene: TRBD1
CDR3 protein: CASSDTGTGDNQPQHF
CDR3 DNA: TGTGCCAGCAGTGACACCGGGACAGGGGACAATCAGCCCCAGCATTTT

J gene: TRBJ2-5
clone size: -
V gene: TRBV10-3
D gene: -
CDR3 protein: CAISDGRGGGETQYF
CDR3 DNA: TGTGCCATCAGTGATGGCAGGGGTGGCGGAGAGACCCAGTACTTC

J gene: TRBJ2-3
clone size: -
V gene: TRBV27
D gene: TRBD1
CDR3 protein: CASSLIQGAIADTQYF
CDR3 DNA: TGTGCCAGCAGTTTAATTCAGGGGGCGATCGCAGATACGCAGTATTTT

J gene: TRBJ2-2
clone size: -
V gene: TRBV5-1
D gene: TRBD1
CDR3 protein: CASSLSTGDAGELFF
CDR3 DNA: TGCGCCAGCAGCTTATCGACAGGGGATGCCGGGGAGCTGTTTTTT

J gene: TRBJ2-7
clone size: -
V gene: TRBV5-1
D gene: TRBD1
CDR3 protein: CASSFRQGAGEQYF
CDR3 DNA: TGCGCCAGCAGCTTCCGACAGGGGGCAGGGGAGCAGTACTTC

J gene: TRBJ2-7
clone size: -
V gene: TRBV25-1
D gene: TRBD2
CDR3 protein: CASSGPSSGRGYEQYF
CDR3 DNA: TGTGCCAGCAGTGGACCATCTAGCGGGAGGGGCTACGAGCAGTACTTC

J gene: TRBJ1-3
clone size: -
V gene: TRBV5-1
D gene: -
CDR3 protein: CASSGEVSTGNTIYF
CDR3 DNA: TGCGCCAGCAGCGGGGAGGTTTCCACTGGAAACACCATATATTTT

J gene: TRBJ1-6
clone size: -
V gene: TRBV19
D gene: -
CDR3 protein: CASSTGSGGRLHSPLHF
CDR3 DNA: TGTGCCAGTAGTACCGGTAGTGGAGGGAGGCTACATTCACCCCTCCACTTT

J gene: TRBJ2-7
clone size: -
V gene: TRBV27
D gene: -
CDR3 protein: CASSLYPPQGESYEQYF
CDR3 DNA: TGTGCCAGCAGTTTATACCCCCCCCAGGGCGAAAGCTACGAGCAGTACTTC

J gene: TRBJ1-5
clone size: -
V gene: TRBV30
D gene: -
CDR3 protein: CAWTSGISNQPQHF
CDR3 DNA: TGTGCCTGGACTTCGGGAATTAGCAATCAGCCCCAGCATTTT

J gene: TRBJ1-2
clone size: -
V gene: TRBV3-1/TRBV3-2
D gene: -
CDR3 protein: CASSRNRRDTYYGYTF
CDR3 DNA: TGTGCCAGCAGTCGAAACCGCCGGGACACCTACTATGGCTACACCTTC

J gene: TRBJ2-1
clone size: -
V gene: TRBV5-4
D gene: TRBD2
CDR3 protein: CASSLGPTGTSANEQFF
CDR3 DNA: TGTGCCAGCAGCTTGGGGCCCACCGGGACTAGCGCAAATGAGCAGTTCTTC

J gene: TRBJ2-2
clone size: -
V gene: TRBV5-6
D gene: -
CDR3 protein: CASSSQDTGELFF
CDR3 DNA: TGTGCCAGCAGCTCACAAGACACCGGGGAGCTGTTTTTT

J gene: TRBJ1-1
clone size: -
V gene: TRBV9
D gene: TRBD1
CDR3 protein: CASSPGTGDTNTEAFF
CDR3 DNA: TGTGCCAGCAGCCCCGGGACAGGGGATACGAACACTGAAGCTTTCTTT

J gene: TRBJ2-4
clone size: -
V gene: TRBV3-1/TRBV3-2
D gene: TRBD2
CDR3 protein: CASSQDSWTSPNIQYF
CDR3 DNA: TGTGCCAGCAGCCAAGATTCGTGGACTAGCCCAAACATTCAGTACTTC

J gene: TRBJ2-7
clone size: -
V gene: TRBV19
D gene: -
CDR3 protein: CASSTQGGRQGSYEQYF
CDR3 DNA: TGTGCCAGTAGTACCCAGGGGGGACGCCAGGGATCCTACGAGCAGTACTTC

J gene: TRBJ2-7
clone size: once
V gene: TRBV2
D gene: TRBD1
CDR3 protein: CASSGQVSYEQYF
CDR3 DNA: TGTGCCAGCAGCGGACAGGTTTCCTACGAGCAGTACTTC

J gene: TRBJ1-6
clone size: -
V gene: TRBV12-3/TRBV12-4
D gene: TRBD1
CDR3 protein: CASSRDRVSPLHF
CDR3 DNA: TGTGCCAGCAGTAGGGACAGGGTTTCACCCCTCCACTTT

J gene: TRBJ1-2
clone size: -
V gene: TRBV11-1
D gene: -
CDR3 protein: CASSSGRGSGYTF
CDR3 DNA: TGTGCCAGCAGCTCAGGACGGGGGAGTGGCTACACCTTC

J gene: TRBJ2-7
clone size: -
V gene: TRBV5-1
D gene: TRBD1
CDR3 protein: CASSLGGQGFYEQYF
CDR3 DNA: TGCGCCAGCAGCTTGGGGGGACAGGGATTCTACGAGCAGTACTTC

J gene: TRBJ1-1
clone size: once
V gene: TRBV4-1
D gene: -
CDR3 protein: CASSQEMVTANTEAFF
CDR3 DNA: TGCGCCAGCAGCCAAGAGATGGTGACAGCGAACACTGAAGCTTTCTTT

J gene: TRBJ1-2
clone size: -
V gene: TRBV28
D gene: -
CDR3 protein: CASNSLGHQGNYGYTF
CDR3 DNA: TGTGCCAGCAACTCCTTGGGCCACCAAGGAAACTATGGCTACACCTTC

J gene: TRBJ1-5
clone size: -
V gene: TRBV5-1
D gene: -
CDR3 protein: CASSLGGARGNQPQHF
CDR3 DNA: TGCGCCAGCAGCTTGGGTGGGGCGCGAGGCAATCAGCCCCAGCATTTT

J gene: TRBJ2-7
clone size: -
V gene: TRBV5-5
D gene: TRBD1
CDR3 protein: CASSLGTGRYEQYF
CDR3 DNA: TGTGCCAGCAGCTTGGGGACAGGGAGATACGAGCAGTACTTC

J gene: TRBJ1-6
clone size: -
V gene: TRBV7-8
D gene: -
CDR3 protein: CASSLLGTSQYSPLHF
CDR3 DNA: TGTGCCAGCAGCTTATTGGGCACGAGCCAGTATTCACCCCTCCACTTT

J gene: TRBJ2-1
clone size: once
V gene: TRBV4-2
D gene: TRBD2
CDR3 protein: CASSQVGGGSYNEQFF
CDR3 DNA: TGTGCCAGCAGCCAAGTGGGGGGGGGCTCCTACAATGAGCAGTTCTTC

J gene: TRBJ1-1
clone size: -
V gene: TRBV5-1
D gene: -
CDR3 protein: CASTKDRNTEAFF
CDR3 DNA: TGCGCCAGCACTAAAGACAGGAACACTGAAGCTTTCTTT

J gene: TRBJ2-5
clone size: -
V gene: TRBV11-3
D gene: -
CDR3 protein: CASSLGGSVPETQYF
CDR3 DNA: TGTGCCAGCAGCTTGGGGGGATCTGTGCCGGAGACCCAGTACTTC

J gene: TRBJ2-1
clone size: few
V gene: TRBV19
D gene: TRBD2
CDR3 protein: CASSIYGLAVREQFF
CDR3 DNA: TGTGCCAGTAGTATTTACGGACTAGCGGTCCGGGAGCAGTTCTTC

J gene: TRBJ1-5
clone size: -
V gene: TRBV5-1
D gene: TRBD1
CDR3 protein: CASSLGTGAPDQPQHF
CDR3 DNA: TGCGCCAGCAGCTTGGGGACAGGGGCACCAGATCAGCCCCAGCATTTT

J gene: TRBJ2-7
clone size: -
V gene: TRBV7-9
D gene: TRBD1
CDR3 protein: CASSLGGTGVAYEQYF
CDR3 DNA: TGTGCCAGCAGCTTAGGAGGGACAGGGGTCGCCTACGAGCAGTACTTC

J gene: TRBJ1-5
clone size: once
V gene: TRBV19
D gene: TRBD1
CDR3 protein: CASSGQGINNQPQHF
CDR3 DNA: TGTGCCAGTAGTGGACAGGGGATAAACAATCAGCCCCAGCATTTT